This is a list of T cell receptor beta chains from one sample in a study of a mutant IDH1 vaccine in newly diagnosed glioma. The assay was immunoSEQ multiplex PCR, and TCRdb's table has in-frame clones only and misses some. This sample carries around 60,000 clones, around four fifths of them seen once, and the ten largest clones take about 4.6%. These receptors' targets are unknown. The sequencing used PBMCs, collected from a glioma patient whose treatment included an IDH1 peptide vaccine. The receptors here all came from a man under 40 with glioma. Each CDR3 is given with its conserved first and last residue.

j_gene,v_gene,CDR3aa
TRBJ2-1,TRBV5-1,CASSLEGGQYNEQFF
TRBJ2-2,TRBV4-1,CASSQDFSGKLLRTGELFF
TRBJ2-2,TRBV7-2,CASSFQITGELFF
TRBJ1-2,TRBV2,CASSDTGTSYGYTF
TRBJ2-5,TRBV20-1,CSAGQETQYF
TRBJ2-7,TRBV6-6,CASKMEEGASYEQYF
TRBJ2-1,TRBV27,CASSPYPGQGNEQFF
TRBJ2-1,TRBV4-1,CASSQVTGGNNEQFF
TRBJ1-2,TRBV5-1,CASSLSTGGRGKVDGYTF
TRBJ2-2,TRBV15,CATSRDRANTGELFF
TRBJ2-2,TRBV27,CASSVTPPLAGDTGELFF
TRBJ1-6,TRBV30,CACIGMRGSNSPLHF
TRBJ1-3,TRBV27,CASSFTSGAGNTIYF
TRBJ2-2,TRBV29-1,CSVEEQGLTGELFF
TRBJ2-3,TRBV18,CASSRTGGTDTQYF
TRBJ1-4,TRBV11-2,CASSLVGRREKLFF
TRBJ1-2,TRBV5-6,CASSLDRAYGYTF
TRBJ1-2,TRBV6-5,CASSYDRGGGGYTF
TRBJ2-7,TRBV6-5,CASSYAGNKIVEYF
TRBJ1-6,TRBV19,CASSTGRVGNSPLHF
TRBJ2-2,TRBV6-6,CASSYGLNTGELFF
TRBJ2-5,TRBV7-9,CASSHRDSHSKETQYF
TRBJ1-2,TRBV7-9,CASSVGTGGYGYTF
TRBJ1-4,TRBV19,CASSKGWTNEKLFF
TRBJ2-7,TRBV4-1,CASSGDSYEQYF
TRBJ2-5,TRBV7-9,CASSLGSTTLGAQYF
NA,TRBV10-1,CASSQPDRAHEQYF
TRBJ1-1,TRBV30,CAWENLKNSEAFF
TRBJ1-1,TRBV5-1,CASSPFGQGTTIMNTEAFF
TRBJ2-4,TRBV28,CASSQLRTSGNIQYF
TRBJ1-2,TRBV5-4,CASSLAGQPNYGYTF
TRBJ2-7,TRBV5-4,CASSSSSGLLYEQYF
TRBJ1-2,TRBV5-4,CASSPPWTGRDGYTF
TRBJ1-6,TRBV18,CASSPRGVSPGRYDSPLHF
TRBJ1-3,TRBV2,CASMRERSGNTIYF
TRBJ1-1,TRBV19,CASKDRDTEAFF
TRBJ2-7,TRBV10-3,CAITRDPNSYEQYF
TRBJ2-1,TRBV5-4,CASSPATSGAYNEQFF
TRBJ1-1,TRBV4-2,CASSQEGGNTEAFF
TRBJ2-7,TRBV6-5,CASSQPGDDSYEQYF
TRBJ2-7,TRBV20-1,CSATRGEQYF
TRBJ1-2,TRBV10-3,CAISESANPFYGYTF
TRBJ2-5,TRBV4-1,CASSQDPGAQETQYF
TRBJ1-6,TRBV6-4,CASSDSTDPNSPLHF
NA,TRBV6-5,CASRMGRYEQYF
TRBJ2-1,TRBV7-8,CASSLFGAYNEQFF
TRBJ1-6,TRBV7-9,CASSLGSEYSPLHF
TRBJ2-2,TRBV5-1,CASSLSESANTGELFF